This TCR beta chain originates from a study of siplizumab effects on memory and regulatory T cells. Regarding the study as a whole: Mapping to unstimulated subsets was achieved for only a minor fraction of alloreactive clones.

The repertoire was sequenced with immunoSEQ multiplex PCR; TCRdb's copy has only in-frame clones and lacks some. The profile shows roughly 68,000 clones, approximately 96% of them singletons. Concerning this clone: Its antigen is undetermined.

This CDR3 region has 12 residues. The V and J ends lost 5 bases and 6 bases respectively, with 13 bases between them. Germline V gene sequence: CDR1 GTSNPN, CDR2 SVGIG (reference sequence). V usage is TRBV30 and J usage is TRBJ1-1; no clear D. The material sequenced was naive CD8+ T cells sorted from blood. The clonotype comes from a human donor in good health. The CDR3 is CAWDAGTPEAFF. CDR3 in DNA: TGTGCCTGGGACGCCGGAACCCCTGAAGCTTTCTTT.